This TCR beta chain emerged from a study of beta chain features in type 1 diabetes. Study at large: Cell yields, age and gender were similar between patients and healthy donors.

General study findings and limits: Any role of HLA type in TCRB rearrangement remained unresolved here.

The study reverse transcribed the entire isolated RNA, so it sequenced expressed TCRB transcripts. Clones were sequenced by immunoSEQ multiplex PCR, and TCRdb holds only the in-frame ones, with some missing. Seen here are hundreds of thousands of clones, around 15% observed once, and the top ten hold more than 0.08%. This clone was counted between two and nine times. No antigen is known for it. The V and J ends lost 11 bases and 7 bases respectively, with 17 bases between them. The germline V gene encodes CDR1 ENHRY and CDR2 SYGVKD. There are 13 residues in the CDR3. Sorting of CD4+ naive, central memory, regulatory and stem cell-like memory cells was performed via CD45RO/CCR7/CD25/CD127/CD95/CD27.

Sequencing was performed on naive CD4+ T cells from blood. The V and J genes are TRBV10-3 and TRBJ1-4; perhaps TRBD1 as D (5 bases). The origin of this receptor is a man aged 18 to 30 in good health. The CDR3 DNA sequence: TGTGCCTCCAGCCAGGGTGTCGTTGAAAAACTGTTTTTT. It codes for CASSQGVVEKLFF.